This paragraph reports one T cell receptor beta chain. The CDR3 loop spans 15 amino acids. V was shortened by 6 bases and J by 0 bases, with 12 bases between the two germline ends. The germline gives CDR1 MNHNS, CDR2 SASEGT. For unsorted samples, genomic DNA was extracted from roughly 95 million PBMCs. This specimen belongs to a study of shared clonotypes between healthy human individuals. Deep was the level used in running the assay. For every subset, genomic DNA was evenly distributed across several immunoSEQ plates. DNA from unsorted PBMC was sequenced on ten immunoSEQ deep assay plates. The data were produced by immunoSEQ multiplex PCR, yet TCRdb's version contains in-frame clones alone and is incomplete. Of some 500,000 clones in the sample, around 79% are singletons; the top ten hold approximately 12%.

The chain joins TRBV6-1 to TRBJ2-1, with D unresolved. This receptor was taken from a woman aged 40-49 years in good health. Some clones in this sample may be carry-over from other donors' samples. Sequencing used PBMCs. The chain's CDR3 is CASSEQDSSYNEQFF. Written as DNA, the CDR3 is TGTGCCAGCAGCGAACAAGATAGCTCCTACAATGAGCAGTTCTTC.